Here is one TCR beta chain with its context. Its target is not known. Germline assignment: CDR1 SGHRS and CDR2 YFSETQ. The CDR3 spans 16 residues. The J segment lost 2 bases and the V segment lost 5 bases, leaving 6 bases of the junction unmatched. This record belongs to a study of response to subunit inactivated influenza vaccine. General study points: T cells newly recruited by each seasonal influenza vaccination are few, the authors suggested.

TCRdb fed the RT-PCR reads into MiXCR, producing one record per CDR3 protein. The table includes about 830,000 distinct CDR3 sequences, approximately 17% detected once. The sequencing used PBMCs from blood, collected 5 days after vaccination. The chain joins TRBV5-1 to TRBJ2-5; 13 positions match TRBD2. The origin of this receptor is a man aged 50 to 59 who received an inactivated influenza vaccine. CDR3 nucleotide sequence: TGCGCCAGCAGTAGGGGACTAGCGGGGCCTCAAGAGACCCAGTACTTC. Translating it yields CASSRGLAGPQETQYF.